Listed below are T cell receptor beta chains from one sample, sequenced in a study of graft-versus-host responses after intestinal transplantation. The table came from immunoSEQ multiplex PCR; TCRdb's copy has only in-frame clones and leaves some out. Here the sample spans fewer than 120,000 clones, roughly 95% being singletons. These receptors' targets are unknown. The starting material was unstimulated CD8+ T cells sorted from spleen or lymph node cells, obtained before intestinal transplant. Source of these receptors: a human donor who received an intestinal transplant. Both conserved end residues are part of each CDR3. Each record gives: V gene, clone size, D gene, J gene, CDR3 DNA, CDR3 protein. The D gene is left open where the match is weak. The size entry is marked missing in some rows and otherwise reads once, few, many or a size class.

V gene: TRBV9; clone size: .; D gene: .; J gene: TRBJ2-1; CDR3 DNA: TGTGCCAGCAGCTCCCTGAATACGGGACTTAACAATGAGCAGTTCTTC; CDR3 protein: CASSSLNTGLNNEQFF
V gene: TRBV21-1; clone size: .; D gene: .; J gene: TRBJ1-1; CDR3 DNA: TGTGCCAGCAGCAAGACTGAAGCTTTCTTT; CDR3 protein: CASSKTEAFF
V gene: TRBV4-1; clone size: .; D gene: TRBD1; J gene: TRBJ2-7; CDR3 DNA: TGCGCCAGCAGCCAAGATCCACTCGGGACAGCCAACGAGCAGTACTTC; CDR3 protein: CASSQDPLGTANEQYF
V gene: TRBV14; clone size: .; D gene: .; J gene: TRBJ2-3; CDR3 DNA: TGTGCCAGCAGCCAAGGAACAGATACGCAGTATTTT; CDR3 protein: CASSQGTDTQYF
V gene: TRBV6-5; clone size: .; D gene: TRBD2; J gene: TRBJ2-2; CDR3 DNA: TGTGCCAGCAGTTACGGCCCGGGGGGTCGGGAGCTGTTTTTT; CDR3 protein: CASSYGPGGRELFF
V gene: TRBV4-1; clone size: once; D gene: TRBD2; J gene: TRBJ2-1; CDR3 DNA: TGCGCCAGCAGCCAAGTACTAGCGGGAGGTACAAATGAGCAGTTCTTC; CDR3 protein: CASSQVLAGGTNEQFF
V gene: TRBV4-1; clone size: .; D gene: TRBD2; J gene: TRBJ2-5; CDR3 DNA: TGCGCCAGCAGCCAAGGTGCGGGAGTTACAGAAGAGACCCAGTACTTC; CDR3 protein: CASSQGAGVTEETQYF
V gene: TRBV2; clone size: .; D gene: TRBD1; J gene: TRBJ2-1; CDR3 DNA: TGTGCCAGCAGTGCGACAGGGCCTGTCGATGAGCAGTTCTTC; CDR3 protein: CASSATGPVDEQFF
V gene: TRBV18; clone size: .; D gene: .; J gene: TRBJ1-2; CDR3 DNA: TGTGCCAGCTCACCACCGGGATCCAACTATGGCTACACCTTC; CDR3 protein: CASSPPGSNYGYTF
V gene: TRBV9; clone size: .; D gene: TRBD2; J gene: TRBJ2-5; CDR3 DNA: TGTGCCAGCAGCGCTAGAGGTAGCGGGTCAGGGGAGACCCAGTACTTC; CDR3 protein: CASSARGSGSGETQYF
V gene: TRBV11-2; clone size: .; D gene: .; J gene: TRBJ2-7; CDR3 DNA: TGTGCCAGCAGCTTAGATTTAGGGGCCTACGAGCAGTACTTC; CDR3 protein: CASSLDLGAYEQYF
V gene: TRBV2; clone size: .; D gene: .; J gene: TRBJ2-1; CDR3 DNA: TGTGCCAGCAGTGAAGGCAGGGAGACCTACAATGAGCAGTTCTTC; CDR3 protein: CASSEGRETYNEQFF
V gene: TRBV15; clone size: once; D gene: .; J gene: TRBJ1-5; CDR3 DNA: TGTGCCACCAGCAGAGATTGGTCCTTCAGTCAGCCCCAGCATTTT; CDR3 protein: CATSRDWSFSQPQHF
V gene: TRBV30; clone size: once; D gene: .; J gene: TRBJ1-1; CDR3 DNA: TGTGCCTGGACGACAGGTGTGAACACTGAAGCTTTCTTT; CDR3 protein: CAWTTGVNTEAFF
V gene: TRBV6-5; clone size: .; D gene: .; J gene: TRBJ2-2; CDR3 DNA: TGTGCCAGCAGTTACGGGGAGAACACCGGGGAGCTGTTTTTT; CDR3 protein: CASSYGENTGELFF
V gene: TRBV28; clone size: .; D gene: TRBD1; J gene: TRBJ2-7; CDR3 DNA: TGTGCCAGCAGTCCCCCGGGACAGCCAGTCTACGAGCAGTACTTC; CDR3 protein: CASSPPGQPVYEQYF
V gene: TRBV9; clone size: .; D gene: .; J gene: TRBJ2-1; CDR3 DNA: TGTGCCAGCAGCGTAGTCGGGGGGCGCACGCAGTTCTTC; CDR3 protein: CASSVVGGRTQFF
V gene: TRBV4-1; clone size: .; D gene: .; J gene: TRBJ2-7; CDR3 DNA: TGCGCCAGCAGCCAAGATGCGCAGAGGGCCTACGAGCAGTACTTC; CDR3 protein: CASSQDAQRAYEQYF
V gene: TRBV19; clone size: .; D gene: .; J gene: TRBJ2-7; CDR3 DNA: TGTGCCAGTAGTATCACAGGGCCGATCTCCTACGAGCAGTACTTC; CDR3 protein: CASSITGPISYEQYF
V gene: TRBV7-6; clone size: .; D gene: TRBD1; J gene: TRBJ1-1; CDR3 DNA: TGTGCCAGCAGCTCCGGACAGGGCACTGAAGCTTTCTTT; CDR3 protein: CASSSGQGTEAFF
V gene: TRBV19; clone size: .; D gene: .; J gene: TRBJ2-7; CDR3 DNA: TGTGCCAGTACCCAAGGGCCTAAAATCAACGAGCAGTACTTC; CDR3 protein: CASTQGPKINEQYF
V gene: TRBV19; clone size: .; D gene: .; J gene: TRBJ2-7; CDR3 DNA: TGTGCCAGTAGTATCGCGGACTCCTACGAGCAGTACTTC; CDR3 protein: CASSIADSYEQYF
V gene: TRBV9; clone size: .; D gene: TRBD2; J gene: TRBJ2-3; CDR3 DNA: TGTGCCAGCAGCGGACTAGCGGGAGGTCGGGGTCATCCAGATACGCAGTATTTT; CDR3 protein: CASSGLAGGRGHPDTQYF